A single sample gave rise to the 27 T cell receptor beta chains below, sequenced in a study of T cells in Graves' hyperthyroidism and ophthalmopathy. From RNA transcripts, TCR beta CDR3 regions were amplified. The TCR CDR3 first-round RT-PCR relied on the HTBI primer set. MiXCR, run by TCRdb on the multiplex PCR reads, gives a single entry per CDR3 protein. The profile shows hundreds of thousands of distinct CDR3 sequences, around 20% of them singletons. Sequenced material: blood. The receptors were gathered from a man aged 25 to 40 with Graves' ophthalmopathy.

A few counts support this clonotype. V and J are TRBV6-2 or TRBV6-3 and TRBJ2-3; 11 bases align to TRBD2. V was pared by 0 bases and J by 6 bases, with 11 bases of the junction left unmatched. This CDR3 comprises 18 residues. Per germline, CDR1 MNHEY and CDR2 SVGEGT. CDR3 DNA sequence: TGTGCCAGCAGTTACTCCCCGGGACTAGCGGCCAAACGGGATACGCAGTATTTT. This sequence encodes CASSYSPGLAAKRDTQYF.

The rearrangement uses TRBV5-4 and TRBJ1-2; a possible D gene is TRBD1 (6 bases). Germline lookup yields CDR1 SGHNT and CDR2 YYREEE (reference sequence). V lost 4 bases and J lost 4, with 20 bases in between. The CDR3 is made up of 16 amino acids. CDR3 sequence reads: CASSALRSGVRYGYTF. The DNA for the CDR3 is TGTGCCAGCAGCGCCCTTCGATCAGGGGTGCGCTATGGCTACACCTTC.

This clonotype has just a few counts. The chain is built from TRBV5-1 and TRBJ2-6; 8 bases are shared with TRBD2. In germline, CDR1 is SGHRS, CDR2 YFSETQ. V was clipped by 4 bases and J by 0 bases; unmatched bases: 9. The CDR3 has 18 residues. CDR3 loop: CASSLITGTSSGANVLTF. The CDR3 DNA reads TGCGCCAGCAGCCTTATCACCGGGACTAGCTCTGGGGCCAACGTCCTGACTTTC.

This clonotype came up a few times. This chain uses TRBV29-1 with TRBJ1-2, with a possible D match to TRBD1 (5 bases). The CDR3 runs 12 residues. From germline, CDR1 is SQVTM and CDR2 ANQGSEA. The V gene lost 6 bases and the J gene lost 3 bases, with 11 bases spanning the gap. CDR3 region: CSVPGRDYGYTF. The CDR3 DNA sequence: TGCAGCGTACCCGGCAGGGACTATGGCTACACCTTC.

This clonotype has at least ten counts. The CDR3 sequence is CASKLWQLAYEQYF. The CDR3 DNA reads as TGTGCCAGCAAGTTGTGGCAGTTAGCCTACGAGCAGTACTTC. The chain carries TRBV6-2 or TRBV6-3 and TRBJ2-7; D not certain. The CDR3 is made up of 14 amino acids. CDR1 is MNHEY and CDR2 is SVGEGT in the germline V gene. V shed 7 bases and J shed 2 bases, with 15 bases lying between them.

DNA of the CDR3: TGTGCCAGCAGCGTGGGACAGGGGGGTAGCACCGGGGAGCTGTTTTTT. Translating gives CASSVGQGGSTGELFF. The gene calls are TRBV2 and TRBJ2-2; the match to TRBD1 covers 11 bases. The junction had 7 bases not matched to a gene; V was cut back by 6 bases and J by 4 bases. The CDR3 covers 16 residues. Germline V gives CDR1 SNHLY, CDR2 FYNNEI. Looking up the rest from reference TRBV2 and TRBJ2-2 gives the full variable domain: EPEVTQTPSHQVTQMGQEVILRCVPISNHLYFYWYRQILGQKVEFLVSFYNNEISEKSEIFDDQFSVERPDGSNFTLKIRSTKLEDSAMYFCASSVGQGGSTGELFFGEGSRLTVL.

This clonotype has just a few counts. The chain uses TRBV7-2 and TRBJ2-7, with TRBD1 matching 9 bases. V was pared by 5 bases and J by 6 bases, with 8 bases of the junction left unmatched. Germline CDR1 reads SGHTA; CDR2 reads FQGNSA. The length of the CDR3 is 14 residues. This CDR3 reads CASSPGTGWVEQYF. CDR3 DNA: TGTGCCAGCAGCCCGGGGACAGGGTGGGTCGAGCAGTACTTC.

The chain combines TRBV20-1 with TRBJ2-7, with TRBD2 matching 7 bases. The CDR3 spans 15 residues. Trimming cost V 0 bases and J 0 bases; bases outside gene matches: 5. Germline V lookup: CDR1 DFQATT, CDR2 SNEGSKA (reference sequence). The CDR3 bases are TGCAGTGCTAGAGATCTTCTAGCGGCCTCCTACGAGCAGTACTTC. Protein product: CSARDLLAASYEQYF.

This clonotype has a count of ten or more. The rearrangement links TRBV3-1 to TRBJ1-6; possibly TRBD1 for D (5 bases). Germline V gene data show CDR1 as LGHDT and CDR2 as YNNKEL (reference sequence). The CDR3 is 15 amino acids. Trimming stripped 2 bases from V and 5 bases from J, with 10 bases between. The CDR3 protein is CASSQSGRNNSPLHF. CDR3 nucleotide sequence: TGTGCCAGCAGCCAATCGGGACGCAATAATTCACCCCTCCACTTT.

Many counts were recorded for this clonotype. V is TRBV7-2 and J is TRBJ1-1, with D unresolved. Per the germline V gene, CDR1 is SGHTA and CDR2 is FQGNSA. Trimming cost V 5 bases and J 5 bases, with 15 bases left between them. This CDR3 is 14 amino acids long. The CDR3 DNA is TGTGCCAGCAGCCCAAATCGGCGGGGTACTGAAGCTTTCTTT. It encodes CASSPNRRGTEAFF.

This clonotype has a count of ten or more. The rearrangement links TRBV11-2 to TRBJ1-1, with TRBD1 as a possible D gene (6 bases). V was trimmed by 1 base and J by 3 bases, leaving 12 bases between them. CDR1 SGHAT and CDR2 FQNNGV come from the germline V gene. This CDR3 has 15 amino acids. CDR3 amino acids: CASSLVGRGDTEAFF. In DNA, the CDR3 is TGTGCCAGCAGCTTAGTCGGCAGGGGTGACACTGAAGCTTTCTTT.

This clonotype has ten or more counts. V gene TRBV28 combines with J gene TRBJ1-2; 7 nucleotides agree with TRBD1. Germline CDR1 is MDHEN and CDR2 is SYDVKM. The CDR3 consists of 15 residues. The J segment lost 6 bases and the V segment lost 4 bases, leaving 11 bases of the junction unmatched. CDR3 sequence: CASSSTGVLMDGYTF. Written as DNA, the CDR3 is TGTGCCAGCAGTTCCACAGGGGTTTTGATGGATGGCTACACCTTC.

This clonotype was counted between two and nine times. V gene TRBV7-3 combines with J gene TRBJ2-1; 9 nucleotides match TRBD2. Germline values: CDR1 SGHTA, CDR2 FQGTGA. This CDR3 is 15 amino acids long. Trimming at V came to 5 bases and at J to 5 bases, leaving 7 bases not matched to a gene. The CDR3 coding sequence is TGTGCCAGCAGCCTCACAGCGGGGGGAGACAATGAGCAGTTCTTC. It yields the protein CASSLTAGGDNEQFF.

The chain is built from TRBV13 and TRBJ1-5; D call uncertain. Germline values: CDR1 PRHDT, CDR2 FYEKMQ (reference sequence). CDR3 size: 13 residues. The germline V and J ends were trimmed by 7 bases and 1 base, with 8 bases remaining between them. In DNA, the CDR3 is TGTGCCAGCACCGTCGGGAGCAATCAGCCCCAGCATTTT. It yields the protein CASTVGSNQPQHF.

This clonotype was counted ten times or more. CDR3 loop: CAGKRGGRDEQYF. CDR3 in DNA: TGTGCCGGCAAGAGGGGGGGTCGCGACGAGCAGTACTTC. The rearrangement uses TRBV7-9 and TRBJ2-7, with a tentative D call TRBD2 (7 bases). There are 13 residues in the CDR3. The germline V and J ends were trimmed by 11 bases and 5 bases, with 19 bases remaining between them. From germline, CDR1 is SEHNR and CDR2 FQNEAQ (reference sequence).

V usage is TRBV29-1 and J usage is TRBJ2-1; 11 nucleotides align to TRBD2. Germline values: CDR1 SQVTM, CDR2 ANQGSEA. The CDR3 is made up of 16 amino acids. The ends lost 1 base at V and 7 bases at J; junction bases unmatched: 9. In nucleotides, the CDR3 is TGCAGCGTTGAAGGGCGTAGCGGGAGGGGAGGGAATGAGCAGTTCTTC. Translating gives CSVEGRSGRGGNEQFF.

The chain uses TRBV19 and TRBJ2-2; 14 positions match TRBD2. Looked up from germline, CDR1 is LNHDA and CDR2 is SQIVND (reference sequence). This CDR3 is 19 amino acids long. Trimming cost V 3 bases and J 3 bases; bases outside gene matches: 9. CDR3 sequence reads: CASSIGLAGGSGYTGELFF. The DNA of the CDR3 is TGTGCCAGTAGTATCGGACTAGCGGGAGGCTCTGGATACACCGGGGAGCTGTTTTTT.

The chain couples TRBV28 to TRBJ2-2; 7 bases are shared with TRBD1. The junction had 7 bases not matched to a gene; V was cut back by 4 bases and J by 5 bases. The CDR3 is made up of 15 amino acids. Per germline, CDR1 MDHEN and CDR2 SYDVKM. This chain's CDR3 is CASSSSGGRTGELFF. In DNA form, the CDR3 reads TGTGCCAGCAGTTCCTCAGGGGGACGAACCGGGGAGCTGTTTTTT.

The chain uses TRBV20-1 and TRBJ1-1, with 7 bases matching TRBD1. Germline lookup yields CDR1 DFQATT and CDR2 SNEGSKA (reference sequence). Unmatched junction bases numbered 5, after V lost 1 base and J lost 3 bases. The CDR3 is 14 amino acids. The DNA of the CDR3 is TGCAGTGCTAGAGGCCCGGGACAGTACACTGAAGCTTTCTTT. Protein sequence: CSARGPGQYTEAFF.

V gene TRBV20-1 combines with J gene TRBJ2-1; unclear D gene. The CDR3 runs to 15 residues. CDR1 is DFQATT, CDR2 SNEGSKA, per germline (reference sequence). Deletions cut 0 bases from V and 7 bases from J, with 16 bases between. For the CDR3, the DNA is TGCAGTGCTAGAGATTATACCGGCCACTTAAATGAGCAGTTCTTC. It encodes CSARDYTGHLNEQFF.

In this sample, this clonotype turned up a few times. The CDR3 here is CSATLAGVQYNEQFF. CDR3 coding DNA: TGCAGTGCTACCCTAGCGGGAGTCCAGTACAATGAGCAGTTCTTC. The chain uses TRBV20-1 and TRBJ2-1; 10 bases are shared with TRBD2. The CDR3 has 15 amino acids. Germline CDR1 DFQATT, CDR2 SNEGSKA (reference sequence). After removal of 4 bases from V and 4 bases from J, the junction contained 7 bases not matched to a gene.

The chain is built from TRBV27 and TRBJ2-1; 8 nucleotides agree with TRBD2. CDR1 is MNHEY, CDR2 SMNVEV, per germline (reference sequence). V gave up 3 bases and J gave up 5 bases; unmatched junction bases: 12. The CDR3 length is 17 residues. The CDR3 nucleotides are TGTGCCAGCAGTTTCTCTGTATCGGGAGGGTACAACAATGAGCAGTTCTTC. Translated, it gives CASSFSVSGGYNNEQFF.

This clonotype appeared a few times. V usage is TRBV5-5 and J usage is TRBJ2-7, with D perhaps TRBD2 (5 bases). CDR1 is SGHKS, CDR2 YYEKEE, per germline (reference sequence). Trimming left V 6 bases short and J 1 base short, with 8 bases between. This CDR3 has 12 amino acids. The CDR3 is CASTGLSYEQYF. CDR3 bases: TGTGCCAGCACTGGACTGTCCTACGAGCAGTACTTC.

CDR3 DNA sequence: TGCGCCAGCAGCAACGACCTAAACACCGGGGAGCTGTTTTTT. It is translated as CASSNDLNTGELFF. The chain has TRBV5-1 and TRBJ2-2; D uncertain. V shed 4 bases and J shed 2 bases, with 9 bases lying between them. The CDR3 is 14 residues long. Germline values: CDR1 SGHRS, CDR2 YFSETQ.

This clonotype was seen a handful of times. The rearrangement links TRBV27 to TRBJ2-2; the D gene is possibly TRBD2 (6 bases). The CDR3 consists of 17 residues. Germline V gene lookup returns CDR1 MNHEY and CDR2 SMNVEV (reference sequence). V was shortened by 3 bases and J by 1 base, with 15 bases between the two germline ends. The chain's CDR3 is CASSFVRGIMNTGELFF. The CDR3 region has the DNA TGTGCCAGCAGTTTTGTTCGGGGGATTATGAACACCGGGGAGCTGTTTTTT.

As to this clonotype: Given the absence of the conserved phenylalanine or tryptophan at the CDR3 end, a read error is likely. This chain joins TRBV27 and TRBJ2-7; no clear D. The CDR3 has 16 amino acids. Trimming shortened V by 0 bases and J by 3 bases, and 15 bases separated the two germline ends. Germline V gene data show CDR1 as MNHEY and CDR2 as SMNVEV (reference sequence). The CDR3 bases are TGTGCCAGCAGTTTATCTAGACATCACAGACGCTACGAGCAGTACCTC. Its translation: CASSLSRHHRRYEQYL.

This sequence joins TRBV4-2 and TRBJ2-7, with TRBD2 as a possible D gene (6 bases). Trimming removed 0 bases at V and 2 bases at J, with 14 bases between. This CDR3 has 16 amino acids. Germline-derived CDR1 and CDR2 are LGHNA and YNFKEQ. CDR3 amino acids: CASSQEGGFYTYEQYF. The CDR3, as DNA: TGTGCCAGCAGCCAAGAGGGGGGTTTCTACACCTACGAGCAGTACTTC.